The 14 T cell receptor beta chains below all came from one sample that was sequenced in a study of response to subunit inactivated influenza vaccine. TCRdb independently ran MiXCR on the RT-PCR reads; one entry per CDR3 protein. Of 300,000 to 350,000 distinct CDR3 sequences detected, roughly 20% appear once; the ten largest clones hold 10% to 13%. Sequenced material: PBMCs from blood, taken about 20 months after vaccination. Receptor source: a man between 50 and 75 years old who received an inactivated influenza vaccine.

J is TRBJ1-2 and V is TRBV6-2 or TRBV6-3, with D maybe TRBD1 (5 bases). CDR3 size: 14 residues. V was shortened by 1 base and J by 4 bases, with 10 bases between the two germline ends. In germline, CDR1 is MNHEY, CDR2 SVGEGT. CDR3 residues: CASSYFDSSYGYTF. The DNA for the CDR3 is TGTGCCAGCAGTTACTTCGACAGTTCCTATGGCTACACCTTC.

This clonotype has a single count. The chain couples TRBV7-8 to TRBJ2-4, with TRBD2 identical over 10 bases. Per the germline V gene, CDR1 is SGHVS and CDR2 is FQNEAQ. CDR3 size: 16 residues. The V and J ends lost 6 bases and 3 bases, in that order; junction bases with no gene match: 8. In DNA form, the CDR3 reads TGTGCCAGCAGGGCGAGCGGGGGGGCTGTCAAAAACATTCAGTACTTC. It codes for CASRASGGAVKNIQYF. The full variable domain, with the rest looked up from reference TRBV7-8 and TRBJ2-4, is GAGVSQSPRYKVAKRGQDVALRCDPISGHVSLFWYQQALGQGPEFLTYFQNEAQLDKSGLPSDRFFAERPEGSVSTLKIQRTQQEDSAVYLCASRASGGAVKNIQYFGAGTRLSVL.

For this clonotype: One end of the junction is discordant with germline, which a read error may explain. The chain has TRBV2 and TRBJ1-5; possible D gene TRBD1, 6 bases. Germline values: CDR1 SNHLY, CDR2 FYNNEI. CDR3 size: 15 residues. In DNA, the CDR3 is TGTGCCAGCAAACGTGGGGGGGCAAGCAATCAGACCCAGCATTTT. As protein: CASKRGGASNQTQHF.

This rearrangement joins TRBV4-1 to TRBJ2-3; no firm D call. Germline V CDR1 and CDR2: MGHRA, YSYEKL. V was clipped by 0 bases and J by 3 bases, with 10 bases between them. The CDR3 has 15 residues. Here the CDR3 reads CASSQESLLTDTQYF. The CDR3 DNA reads TGCGCCAGCAGCCAAGAATCCCTACTTACAGATACGCAGTATTTT.

V gene TRBV28 combines with J gene TRBJ2-3; D gene uncertain. This CDR3 has 12 amino acids. Trimming cost V 1 base and J 8 bases, with 7 bases left between them. Germline CDR1 is MDHEN and CDR2 is SYDVKM. CDR3 in DNA: TGTGCCAGCAGTTTATCCCCATTTACGCAGTATTTT. Translated, it gives CASSLSPFTQYF.

The chain combines TRBV7-9 with TRBJ2-1, with 7 bases lining up with TRBD1. Looked up from germline, CDR1 is SEHNR and CDR2 is FQNEAQ (reference sequence). Trimming cost V 6 bases and J 9 bases; bases outside gene matches: 14. This CDR3 is 15 amino acids long. CDR3 amino acids: CASSRQQGVIGEQFF. The CDR3 coding sequence is TGTGCCAGCAGTCGACAGCAGGGGGTAATCGGTGAGCAGTTCTTC.

Here the CDR3 reads CASSTLAGGPYEQFF. The CDR3 coding sequence is TGTGCCAGCAGCACACTAGCGGGAGGGCCTTATGAGCAGTTCTTC. V gene TRBV6-1 combines with J gene TRBJ2-1; 13 bases are a match to TRBD2. V lost 6 bases and J lost 8; bases outside the gene matches: 7. CDR1 and CDR2 from the germline V gene are MNHNS and SASEGT. The CDR3 spans 15 residues.

The V gene is TRBV24-1, the J gene TRBJ2-1; 10 bases are shared with TRBD2. CDR3 size: 20 residues. The J segment lost 3 bases and the V segment lost 2 bases, leaving 15 bases of the junction unmatched. Germline V lookup: CDR1 KGHDR, CDR2 SFDVKD. The CDR3 DNA reads as TGTGCCACCAGTGATTCTTGGGTTACCCTAGCGGGAGAGAACTACAATGAGCAGTTCTTC. Its translation is CATSDSWVTLAGENYNEQFF.

The gene calls are TRBV6-1 and TRBJ1-6, with a tentative D call TRBD1 (5 bases). Germline CDR1 is MNHNS and CDR2 is SASEGT. The CDR3 has 16 residues. Trimming took 6 bases from V and 9 from J, leaving 21 bases between them. The CDR3 region is CASSPPGASSGSPLHF. Written as DNA, the CDR3 is TGTGCCAGCAGCCCCCCCGGGGCGTCATCTGGTTCACCCCTCCACTTT.

This chain joins TRBV5-1 and TRBJ2-1; no definite D call. This CDR3 has 15 residues. CDR1 SGHRS and CDR2 YFSETQ come from the germline V gene. Between the trimmed V and J ends, which lost 1 base and 9 bases, there was a span of 17 bases. The CDR3 DNA reads TGCGCCAGCAGCTTGACCGGGTACCAGTGGTCTGAGCAGTTCTTC. Its protein is CASSLTGYQWSEQFF.

This clonotype was found many times. This chain joins TRBV29-1 and TRBJ2-3, with unresolved D. CDR3 size: 13 residues. CDR1 and CDR2 (germline): SQVTM, ANQGSEA. V lost 0 bases, J lost 2 bases, and 6 bases lay in between. CDR3 protein: CSVEERLTDTQYF. CDR3 coding DNA: TGCAGCGTTGAAGAAAGGCTCACAGATACGCAGTATTTT.

This clonotype has a handful of counts. The gene calls are TRBV11-2 and TRBJ2-7; TRBD1 agrees at 7 bases. Losses at the gene ends were 6 bases for V and 1 base for J; bases not matched to a gene: 6. From germline, CDR1 is SGHAT and CDR2 FQNNGV. The CDR3 runs to 14 residues. The CDR3 spells CASSPRGRSYEQYF. CDR3 DNA sequence: TGTGCCAGCAGTCCTAGGGGGCGATCCTACGAGCAGTACTTC.

The chain combines TRBV12-3 or TRBV12-4 with TRBJ1-5; D gene unclear. The length of the CDR3 is 15 residues. V was shortened by 7 bases and J by 2 bases, with 15 bases between the two germline ends. The CDR3 coding sequence is TGTGCCAGCACCCCGGACGGTCGTGGCAATCAGCCCCAGCATTTT. Protein sequence: CASTPDGRGNQPQHF.

This clonotype has a count of ten or more. J is TRBJ1-5 and V is TRBV7-2; D gene unclear. Trimming left V 5 bases short and J 3 bases short, with 8 bases between. This CDR3 contains 13 residues. Looked up from germline, CDR1 is SGHTA and CDR2 is FQGNSA. CDR3 in amino acids: CASSAKPNQPQHF. The DNA of the CDR3 is TGTGCCAGCAGCGCCAAGCCCAATCAGCCCCAGCATTTT.